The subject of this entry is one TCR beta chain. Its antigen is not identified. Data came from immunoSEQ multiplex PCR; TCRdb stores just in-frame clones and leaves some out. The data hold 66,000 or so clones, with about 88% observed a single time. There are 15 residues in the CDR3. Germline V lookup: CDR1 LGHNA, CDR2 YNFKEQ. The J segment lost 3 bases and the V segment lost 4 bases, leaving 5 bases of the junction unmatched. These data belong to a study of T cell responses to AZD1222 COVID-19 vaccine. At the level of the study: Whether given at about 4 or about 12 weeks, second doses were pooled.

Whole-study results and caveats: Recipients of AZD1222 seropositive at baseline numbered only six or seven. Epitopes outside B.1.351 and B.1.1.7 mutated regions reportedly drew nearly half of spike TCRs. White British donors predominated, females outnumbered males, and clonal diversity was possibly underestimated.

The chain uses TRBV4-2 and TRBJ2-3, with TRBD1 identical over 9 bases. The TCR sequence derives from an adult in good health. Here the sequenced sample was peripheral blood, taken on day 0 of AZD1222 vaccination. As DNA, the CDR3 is TGTGCCAGCAGCCGAGGGGACAGGGAAACAGATACGCAGTATTTT. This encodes CASSRGDRETDTQYF.